This TCR beta chain came from a study of cytomegalovirus exposure and HLA in healthy donors. The study's findings and limits: Researchers reported that three CMV-associated chains were confirmed in vitro as CMV antigen-specific.

This clone was found once. What it binds is not known. This CDR3 spans 16 amino acids. With 2 bases removed from V and 1 base from J, the gap between germline ends came to 14 bases. In germline, CDR1 is MNHEY, CDR2 SVGAGI. The protocol was immunoSEQ multiplex PCR, while the TCRdb copy is restricted to in-frame clones and leaves out a portion. Of tens of thousands of clones in the sample, roughly 94% were seen once. Sequenced input: PBMCs. The V and J genes are TRBV6-5 and TRBJ1-2; perhaps TRBD1 as D (6 bases). The sequence came from a man between 18 and 29 years old in good health and CMV-seronegative. The CDR3 DNA is TGTGCCAGCAGTTACGGCGCGGCAGGGGATAACTATGGCTACACCTTC. Encoded protein: CASSYGAAGDNYGYTF.